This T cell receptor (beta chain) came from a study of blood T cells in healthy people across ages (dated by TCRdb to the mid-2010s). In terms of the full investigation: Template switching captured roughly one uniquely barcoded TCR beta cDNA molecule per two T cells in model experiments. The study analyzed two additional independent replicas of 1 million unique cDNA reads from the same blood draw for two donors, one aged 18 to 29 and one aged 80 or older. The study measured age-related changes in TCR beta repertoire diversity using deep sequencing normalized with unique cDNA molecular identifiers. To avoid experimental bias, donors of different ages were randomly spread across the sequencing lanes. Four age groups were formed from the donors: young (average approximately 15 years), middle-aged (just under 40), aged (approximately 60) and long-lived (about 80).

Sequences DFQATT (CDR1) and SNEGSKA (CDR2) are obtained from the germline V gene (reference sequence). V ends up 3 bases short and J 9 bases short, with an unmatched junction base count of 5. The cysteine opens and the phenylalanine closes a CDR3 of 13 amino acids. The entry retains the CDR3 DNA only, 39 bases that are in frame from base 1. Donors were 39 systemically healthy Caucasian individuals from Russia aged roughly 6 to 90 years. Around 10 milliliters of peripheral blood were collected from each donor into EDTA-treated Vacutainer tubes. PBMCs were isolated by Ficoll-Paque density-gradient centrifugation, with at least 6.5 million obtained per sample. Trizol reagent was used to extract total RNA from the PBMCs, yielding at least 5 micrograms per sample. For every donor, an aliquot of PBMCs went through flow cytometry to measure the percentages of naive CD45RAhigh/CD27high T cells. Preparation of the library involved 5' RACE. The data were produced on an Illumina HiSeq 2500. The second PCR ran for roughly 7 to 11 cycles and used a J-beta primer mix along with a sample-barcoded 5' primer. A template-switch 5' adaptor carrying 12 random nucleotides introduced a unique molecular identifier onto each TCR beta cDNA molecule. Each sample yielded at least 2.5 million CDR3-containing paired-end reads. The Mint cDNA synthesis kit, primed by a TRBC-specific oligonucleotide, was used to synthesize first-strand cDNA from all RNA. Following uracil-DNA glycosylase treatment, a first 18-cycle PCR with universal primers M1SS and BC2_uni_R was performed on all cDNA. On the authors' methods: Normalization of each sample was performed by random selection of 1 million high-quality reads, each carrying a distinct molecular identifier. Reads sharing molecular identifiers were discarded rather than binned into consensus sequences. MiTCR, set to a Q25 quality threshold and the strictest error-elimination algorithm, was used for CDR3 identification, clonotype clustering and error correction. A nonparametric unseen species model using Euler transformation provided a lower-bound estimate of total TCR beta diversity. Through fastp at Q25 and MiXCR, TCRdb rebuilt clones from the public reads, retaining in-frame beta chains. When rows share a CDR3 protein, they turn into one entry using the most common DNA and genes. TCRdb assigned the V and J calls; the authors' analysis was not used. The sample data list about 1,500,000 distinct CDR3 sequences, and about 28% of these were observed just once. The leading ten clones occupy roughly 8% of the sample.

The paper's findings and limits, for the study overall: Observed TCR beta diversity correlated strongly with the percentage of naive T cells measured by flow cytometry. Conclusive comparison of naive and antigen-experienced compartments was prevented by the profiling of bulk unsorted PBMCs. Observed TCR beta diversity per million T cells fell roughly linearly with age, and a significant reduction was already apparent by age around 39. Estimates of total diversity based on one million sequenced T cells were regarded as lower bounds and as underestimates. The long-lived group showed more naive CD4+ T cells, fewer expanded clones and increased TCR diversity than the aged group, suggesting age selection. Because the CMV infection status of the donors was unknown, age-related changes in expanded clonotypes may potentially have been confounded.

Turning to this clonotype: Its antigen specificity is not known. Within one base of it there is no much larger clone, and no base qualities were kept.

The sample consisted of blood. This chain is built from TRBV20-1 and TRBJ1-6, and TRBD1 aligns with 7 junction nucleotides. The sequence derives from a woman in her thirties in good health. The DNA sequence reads TGCAGTGCTAGTAAGGGGGCCGGTTCACCCCTCCACTTT. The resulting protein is CSASKGAGSPLHF.